Listed below are T cell receptor beta chains from one sample, sequenced in a study of blood T cell repertoires in COVID-19. Using immunoSEQ multiplex PCR, the repertoire was profiled, and TCRdb retains in-frame clones only, with some absent. This table has roughly 270,000 clones, 85% appearing once. The source material was PBMCs or T cells enriched from blood (not recorded which). These receptor sequences come from a woman aged 45 to 65 who had recovered from COVID-19. The CDR3 runs from the conserved cysteine through the conserved F or W.

TRBJ2-7	TRBV6-5	CASTAGTDSYEQYF
TRBJ1-1	TRBV30	CAWMTASNTEAFF
TRBJ2-7	TRBV19	CASSILVLRGGKSPYEQYF
TRBJ1-5	TRBV6-2/TRBV6-3	CASSYVGLSNQPQHF
TRBJ1-6	TRBV9	CASSVGGRDVSPLHF
TRBJ1-1	TRBV29-1	CSVEQGPTEAFF
TRBJ1-6	TRBV19	CASSNQGRNSPLHF
TRBJ1-6	TRBV19	CASSAGSSYNSPLHF
TRBJ1-2	TRBV11-2	CASSFGTGINYGYTF
TRBJ1-2	TRBV5-1	CASSLDSTANYGYTF
TRBJ1-1	TRBV5-4	CASSSGQGNTEAFF
TRBJ2-2	TRBV3-1/TRBV3-2	CASRPGHYTGELFF
TRBJ2-7	TRBV12-3/TRBV12-4	CASCGGGWYEQYF
TRBJ1-2	TRBV5-4	CASSLRSTVRVDGYTF
TRBJ2-3	TRBV19	CASSPSGRGTSTDTQYF
TRBJ1-1	TRBV28	CASSSMPGVKEAFF
TRBJ2-2	TRBV25-1	CASRTVADTGELFF
TRBJ1-2	TRBV12-3/TRBV12-4	CASSSGPGYTF
TRBJ2-3	TRBV5-6	CASSFLLEGRNTDTQYF
TRBJ2-3	TRBV5-1	CASSNGQGTDTQYF
TRBJ2-3	TRBV7-9	CASSQGAFTDTQYF
TRBJ1-5	TRBV28	CASSPPSNAGNQPQHF
TRBJ1-5	TRBV28	CASRRQGRQPQHF
TRBJ2-3	TRBV6-1	CASSEARQGTDTQYF
TRBJ2-7	TRBV18	CASSPDRVYEQYF
TRBJ1-5	TRBV7-8	CASSPIIGQRDQPQHF
TRBJ2-7	TRBV7-6	CASSPETGAYEQYF
TRBJ2-5	TRBV2	CARGGTSARSAQYF